The present entry profiles one T cell receptor (beta chain) with its context. The CDR3 totals 13 residues. The V gene lost 6 bases and the J gene lost 3 bases, with 9 bases spanning the gap. From germline, CDR1 is MNHNY and CDR2 SVGAGI (reference sequence). In the authors' workflow: Reference gene primer amplification gave estimated nucleated cell counts. Profiling relied on immunoSEQ multiplex PCR, and the TCRdb table lists in-frame clones only, not all of them. The V and J calls and clone size were taken over from that table, and D and trimming were inferred from the DNA. The table lists about 190,000 clones, around 85% of them singletons. This sample stems from a study of blood T cell repertoires in COVID-19. Study overall: Both acute and convalescent COVID-19 samples were obtained from the United States, Italy and Spain. T cells, B-cell-depleted T cells, or PBMCs provided the cDNA or gDNA that served as material.

The receptor was isolated from a woman in her fifties or sixties with acute or convalescent COVID-19. The chain is built from TRBV6-6 and TRBJ1-5, with unresolved D. Sequencing input: peripheral blood. CDR3 residues: CASRSEPNQPQHF. The CDR3 region has the DNA TGTGCCAGCAGGTCAGAACCCAATCAGCCCCAGCATTTT.